This T cell receptor (beta chain) was sequenced for a study of T cell changes during pregnancy in multiple sclerosis (dated by TCRdb to about 2019). Notes on the research overall: The study examined how the T cell repertoire changed over the course of pregnancy in women with multiple sclerosis.

Unmatched junction bases come to 0, with V trimmed by 8 bases and J by 3 bases. The CDR3 numbers 11 residues from cysteine through phenylalanine. Only the CDR3 portion is preserved as DNA: 33 bases, with reading frame beginning at the first base. In the germline V gene (reference sequence), CDR1 corresponds to LNHDA and CDR2 to SQIVND. Libraries were made using the immunoSEQ multiplex PCR assay. Imported from immuneACCESS, the table was reduced by TCRdb to in-frame sequences with V and J called. These copies leave out some clones; in studies compared against another copy, an unresolved V gene accounts for under half, and the cause of the remainder is not known. In this sample the table shows approximately 48,000 clones, roughly 92% of which occur a single time. 5.5% of the sample comes from the top ten. In regard to this clone: What antigen it recognizes has not been identified. No per-base quality is available; no much larger clone lies one base away.

The sample in question was CD8+ T cells from peripheral blood mononuclear cells, obtained before pregnancy. The sequence is built from TRBV19 and TRBJ2-7; a stretch of 8 junction bases matches TRBD1. This clonotype was sampled from a female donor with multiple sclerosis, enrolled in a pregnancy study. CDR3 sequence: CASGQGYEQYF. The nucleotide sequence is TGTGCCAGTGGACAGGGCTACGAGCAGTACTTC.